This TCR beta chain was identified during a study of shared clonotypes between healthy human individuals. All of the donors resided in Nashville, Tennessee, and each was a Caucasian adult. The V end lost 5 bases, the J end lost 4 bases, and 26 bases lay between the germline ends. This CDR3 spans 19 amino acids. Germline V gene lookup returns CDR1 SGHTA and CDR2 FQGTGA. The table came from immunoSEQ multiplex PCR; TCRdb's copy has only in-frame clones and leaves some out. The sample has more than 1.2 million clones; about 98.5% are singletons. The sequencing input was naive CD4+ T cells sorted from blood. Subset defined: CD45RA+ positively selected. V usage is TRBV7-3 and J usage is TRBJ2-2; maybe TRBD2 (5 bases). The receptor was isolated from a man in his thirties or forties in good health. The CDR3 protein is CASSPRAGLAGSSTGELFF. The CDR3 nucleotides are TGTGCCAGCAGCCCCCGCGCCGGGCTAGCTGGAAGCAGCACCGGGGAGCTGTTTTTT.